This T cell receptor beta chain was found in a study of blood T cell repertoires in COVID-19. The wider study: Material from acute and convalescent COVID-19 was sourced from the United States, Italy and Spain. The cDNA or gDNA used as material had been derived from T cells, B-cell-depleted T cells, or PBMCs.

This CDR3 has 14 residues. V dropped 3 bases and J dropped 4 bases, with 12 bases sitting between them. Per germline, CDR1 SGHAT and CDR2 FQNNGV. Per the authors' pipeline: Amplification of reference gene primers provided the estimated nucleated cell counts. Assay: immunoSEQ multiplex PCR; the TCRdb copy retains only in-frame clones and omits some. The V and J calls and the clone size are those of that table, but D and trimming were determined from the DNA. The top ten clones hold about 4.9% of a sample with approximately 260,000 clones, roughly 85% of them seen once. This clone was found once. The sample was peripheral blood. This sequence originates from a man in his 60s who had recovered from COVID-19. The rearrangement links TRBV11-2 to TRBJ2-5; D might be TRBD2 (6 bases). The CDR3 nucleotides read TGTGCCAGCAGCTTTTCGGGAGCAGTAGAGACCCAGTACTTC. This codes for CASSFSGAVETQYF.